The rows below give T cell receptor beta chains drawn from one sample of a study of T cells in pancreatic ductal adenocarcinoma. Here immunoSEQ multiplex PCR was the method, and the copy in TCRdb shows in-frame clones only, minus some. The sample records over 8,500 clones, approximately 67% being singletons. Sequencing was performed on pancreatic tumor tissue. The receptors here all came from a human donor with pancreatic ductal adenocarcinoma. Both conserved end residues are part of each CDR3. The order of the fields is J gene, V gene, D gene, clone size, CDR3 protein, CDR3 DNA. A D gene is named only where the DNA matches it firmly. A clone size is listed for some rows: how often the clone was seen (once, few, many), or a class if it is expanded.

J: TRBJ1-5
V: TRBV5-8
D: NA
size: NA
CDR3: CASSFIGQPQHF
DNA: TGTGCCAGCAGTTTCATCGGTCAGCCCCAGCATTTT

J: TRBJ2-3
V: TRBV7-3
D: NA
size: NA
CDR3: CASSLELGADTQYF
DNA: TGTGCCAGCAGCTTAGAATTAGGGGCCGATACGCAGTATTTT

J: TRBJ1-2
V: TRBV14
D: TRBD1
size: NA
CDR3: CASSQDQWDSYGYTF
DNA: TGTGCCAGCAGCCAAGATCAGTGGGACAGCTATGGCTACACCTTC

J: TRBJ2-2
V: TRBV30
D: NA
size: few
CDR3: CACPRWGGELFF
DNA: TGTGCCTGCCCGAGGTGGGGCGGGGAGCTGTTTTTT

J: TRBJ2-1
V: TRBV2
D: NA
size: NA
CDR3: CASRTGVEGSEQFF
DNA: TGTGCCAGCAGAACCGGGGTCGAGGGATCGGAGCAGTTCTTC

J: TRBJ1-1
V: TRBV6-5
D: NA
size: few
CDR3: CASSFGRAMNTEAFF
DNA: TGTGCCAGCAGTTTCGGCAGGGCTATGAACACTGAAGCTTTCTTT

J: TRBJ2-7
V: TRBV9
D: TRBD1
size: NA
CDR3: CASSVAPLTGPYEQYF
DNA: TGTGCCAGCAGCGTAGCCCCTTTGACAGGGCCCTACGAGCAGTACTTC

J: TRBJ1-2
V: TRBV29-1
D: NA
size: NA
CDR3: CSVKEAHYGYTF
DNA: TGCAGCGTTAAGGAAGCGCACTATGGCTACACCTTC

J: TRBJ1-2
V: TRBV11-2
D: NA
size: NA
CDR3: CASSLAQAHGYTF
DNA: TGTGCCAGCAGCTTAGCGCAGGCCCATGGCTACACCTTC

J: TRBJ1-1
V: TRBV6-1
D: NA
size: once
CDR3: CASRAIWADTEAFF
DNA: TGTGCCAGCAGAGCAATATGGGCCGACACTGAAGCTTTCTTT

J: TRBJ1-1
V: TRBV6-5
D: NA
size: few
CDR3: CASSPGRTEAFF
DNA: TGTGCCAGCAGTCCTGGACGGACTGAAGCTTTCTTT

J: TRBJ2-5
V: TRBV19
D: NA
size: NA
CDR3: CASSPFRQAEQETQYF
DNA: TGTGCCAGTAGTCCCTTTCGACAGGCCGAACAAGAGACCCAGTACTTC

J: TRBJ1-2
V: TRBV5-1
D: TRBD1
size: NA
CDR3: CASTPGQGNYGYTF
DNA: TGCGCCAGCACCCCGGGACAGGGAAACTATGGCTACACCTTC

J: TRBJ1-1
V: TRBV27
D: TRBD1
size: NA
CDR3: CASSWTGLNTEAFF
DNA: TGTGCCAGCAGTTGGACAGGGCTGAACACTGAAGCTTTCTTT

J: TRBJ2-1
V: TRBV11-3
D: TRBD1
size: NA
CDR3: CASSSPGQGGNEQFF
DNA: TGTGCCAGCAGCTCGCCGGGACAGGGCGGGAATGAGCAGTTCTTC

J: TRBJ2-1
V: TRBV6-6
D: NA
size: NA
CDR3: CASSLQGNEQFF
DNA: TGTGCCAGCAGTCTACAGGGCAATGAGCAGTTCTTC

J: TRBJ1-5
V: TRBV19
D: TRBD1
size: NA
CDR3: CASSSGGIGNQPQHF
DNA: TGTGCCAGTAGTTCAGGGGGCATAGGGAATCAGCCCCAGCATTTT

J: TRBJ2-4
V: TRBV27
D: NA
size: NA
CDR3: CASSTKIHFKEPAKNIQYF
DNA: TGTGCCAGCAGTACCAAAATACACTTTAAGGAGCCGGCCAAAAACATTCAGTACTTC

J: TRBJ1-1
V: TRBV9
D: NA
size: once
CDR3: CASSVGSGEDTEAFF
DNA: TGTGCCAGCAGCGTAGGTAGTGGGGAGGATACTGAAGCTTTCTTT

J: TRBJ2-7
V: TRBV7-2
D: NA
size: NA
CDR3: CASSSGDGHYYEQYF
DNA: TGTGCCAGCAGCTCAGGCGACGGACACTATTACGAGCAGTACTTC

J: TRBJ2-2
V: TRBV19
D: TRBD1
size: NA
CDR3: CASSISRTGDTGELFF
DNA: TGTGCCAGTAGTATATCAAGGACAGGGGACACCGGGGAGCTGTTTTTT

J: TRBJ2-1
V: TRBV20-1
D: NA
size: few
CDR3: CSAGAAEQFF
DNA: TGCAGTGCTGGGGCGGCTGAGCAGTTCTTC

J: TRBJ1-1
V: TRBV10-3
D: NA
size: NA
CDR3: CATRDSTTPEAFF
DNA: TGTGCCACTCGAGACAGTACGACGCCTGAAGCTTTCTTT

J: TRBJ2-6
V: TRBV28
D: TRBD1
size: few
CDR3: CASSSGTGISGANVLTF
DNA: TGTGCCAGCAGCTCCGGGACAGGGATCTCTGGGGCCAACGTCCTGACTTTC

J: TRBJ2-3
V: TRBV29-1
D: NA
size: NA
CDR3: CSVEEDYRPDTQYF
DNA: TGCAGCGTTGAAGAGGACTATCGCCCAGATACGCAGTATTTT

J: TRBJ2-7
V: TRBV5-1
D: TRBD1
size: NA
CDR3: CASSLFTGGWHEQYF
DNA: TGCGCCAGCAGCTTGTTTACAGGGGGTTGGCACGAGCAGTACTTC

J: TRBJ2-3
V: TRBV6-6
D: TRBD2
size: few
CDR3: CASSTGLGWNTDTQYF
DNA: TGTGCCAGCAGTACGGGACTAGGATGGAACACAGATACGCAGTATTTT

J: TRBJ2-5
V: TRBV5-1
D: TRBD1
size: few
CDR3: CASSRSQGVETQYF
DNA: TGCGCCAGCAGCCGTTCTCAGGGGGTCGAGACCCAGTACTTC

J: TRBJ2-1
V: TRBV14
D: TRBD1
size: NA
CDR3: CASSQGQGGRNEQFF
DNA: TGTGCCAGCAGCCAAGGACAGGGGGGGCGGAATGAGCAGTTCTTC

J: TRBJ2-5
V: TRBV7-9
D: NA
size: NA
CDR3: CASSLGGQGTQYF
DNA: TGTGCCAGCAGCTTAGGGGGCCAGGGGACCCAGTACTTC

J: TRBJ2-1
V: TRBV5-6
D: NA
size: NA
CDR3: CASSLGLREQFF
DNA: TGTGCCAGCAGCTTGGGACTTCGTGAGCAGTTCTTC

J: TRBJ2-7
V: TRBV5-6
D: NA
size: NA
CDR3: CASSMGLSPYEQYF
DNA: TGTGCCAGCAGTATGGGTTTGTCCCCTTACGAGCAGTACTTC

J: TRBJ2-7
V: TRBV9
D: NA
size: NA
CDR3: CASSVEVGGTYEQYF
DNA: TGTGCCAGCAGCGTAGAAGTGGGGGGCACTTACGAGCAGTACTTC

J: TRBJ2-7
V: TRBV9
D: NA
size: medium-sized
CDR3: CASSPPAAPSYEQYF
DNA: TGTGCCAGCAGCCCCCCGGCGGCTCCCTCCTACGAGCAGTACTTC

J: TRBJ1-2
V: TRBV28
D: NA
size: few
CDR3: CASSSPGTSNGYTF
DNA: TGTGCCAGCAGTTCCCCAGGGACAAGCAATGGCTACACCTTC

J: TRBJ2-3
V: TRBV4-1
D: NA
size: NA
CDR3: CASSQDPMGPLPPDTQYF
DNA: TGCGCCAGCAGCCAAGATCCGATGGGACCTCTTCCCCCAGATACGCAGTATTTT